This T cell receptor beta chain emerged from a study of shared clonotypes between healthy human individuals (TCRdb year 2020). Context from the whole study: The cohort included three men and a couple of women between 18 and 49 years of age. Per donor, three plates each were used for CD4 naive and CD4 memory, two for CD8 naive, and one for CD8 memory. Blood TCR repertoires of about 5 healthy adults were deeply sequenced to estimate repertoire size and the extent of clonotype sharing between individuals. To increase sequencing depth and limit assay-specific biases, different laboratories used diverse techniques to prepare libraries and sequence TCR repertoires. Per donor, leukapheresis produced somewhere between about 0.9 and 9.5 billion PBMCs.

The germline V gene (reference sequence) yields LNHDA for CDR1 and SQIVND for CDR2. The trim is 6 bases for V and 1 base for J, with a gap of 14 bases between the germline ends. The CDR3 goes from the cysteine to the phenylalanine over 15 residues. The entry retains the CDR3 DNA only, 45 bases that are in frame from base 1. TCR CDR3 regions were amplified from genomic DNA by multiplex PCR using the deep immunoSEQ assay. Extracted genomic DNA from each cell subset was spread evenly across all wells of several immunoSEQ 96-well plates, with each plate serving as a replicate. For sorted subsets, each replicate PCR was loaded with around 220 ng genomic DNA, equivalent to approximately 27,000 T cell genomes. Purified libraries were measured with a Qubit 3.0 fluorometer, size-checked on a Bioanalyzer 2100, and measured again with the KAPA Library Quantification kit. Every immunoSEQ 96-well plate was sequenced on a separate single-read 150-cycle Illumina NextSeq 550 flow cell. Turning to the authors' computational methods: Because the immunoSEQ output held only junctional sequences and lacked quality scores, the filtering could not match the filtering applied to full-length reads. To assign V/J genes and CDR3, sequences were annotated against IMGT germline references using PyIR, a Python wrapper for IgBLAST v1.9. Reads were filtered out if the reads had weak V/J assignments (E-value above 1e-6), no CDR3, stop codons, out-of-frame junctions, or ambiguous translated residues. V3J clonotypes were defined as sequences sharing an identical inferred V gene, J gene, and CDR3 amino acid sequence. Percentage overlap between repertoires was calculated by dividing the number of shared unique clonotypes by the size of the smaller repertoire. RTK rarefaction, the Chao1 estimator, and Recon v2.1 estimates of unobserved clonotypes were used to assess repertoire richness. Generation probabilities for all TCRbeta clonotypes obtained by the gDNA method from a few donors were computed using OLGA. TCRdb carries this immuneACCESS record with in-frame sequences only. Its versions omit some clonotypes, under half of them owing to an unresolved V gene in the studies checked, with the rest unexplained. V and J calls plus clone size are reproduced from that table; the DNA served to infer D and trimming. The sample profile shows 550,000 to 700,000 clones; less than 80% of them were found once. The ten most abundant clones make up under 2% of the sample.

Donors were healthy HIV-negative adults with no recently reported acute infections or vaccinations. Only Caucasian adults living in Nashville, Tennessee, USA were represented among the donors. CD4+ T cells were enriched by magnetic negative selection; naive cells were then positively selected on CD45RA, and the negative fraction formed the memory subset. After blood collection by leukapheresis, PBMCs were isolated using Ficoll-Histopaque density gradient centrifugation and then cryopreserved in the vapor phase of liquid nitrogen. Analytical flow cytometry was used to check the purity and quantity of each magnetically sorted T cell population. Genomic DNA was isolated from each sorted fraction and quantified by UV absorbance on a Nanodrop 2000c. Many counts were recorded for this clone. Its antigen is still unknown. No qualities accompany the bases; no much larger clone lies one base away. The full study reports these points: Across a few donors, around 5% of naive CD4, more than 3% of naive CD8, 2% to 2.5% of memory CD4, and 0.4% of memory CD8 clonotypes were shared. Even with the large sequencing depth, rarefaction of the sorted-subset datasets indicated that sequencing was incomplete. Higher generation probabilities were observed for clonotypes shared by all four sorted-subset donors than for non-shared clonotypes. Pairwise subsampling led to the expectation that sequencing depth would affect the degree of clonotype sharing among donors. The small number of donors limited the genetic and exposure-history diversity represented. Naive subsets generally had larger estimated clonotype richness than memory subsets. Only blood was sampled, and tissue TCR repertoires likely differ from those in blood.

The TCR originated in a woman between 25 and 40 years old in good health. Rearrangement joined TRBV19 to TRBJ2-3; a tentative D call is TRBD1 (5 bases match). Source material: memory CD4+ T cells sorted from blood. The cell subset or site label corresponds to: CD45RA-negative fraction. The DNA sequence follows: TGTGCCAGTAGCCGCCTTGGACAAGGCACAGATACGCAGTATTTT. This translates into CASSRLGQGTDTQYF.